Shown below are 5 T cell receptor beta chains from a single sample sequenced in a study of cytomegalovirus exposure and HLA in healthy donors. The PCR was carried out with 60 Vbeta primers and 13 Jbeta primers. The data were produced by immunoSEQ multiplex PCR, yet TCRdb's version contains in-frame clones alone and is incomplete. Of tens of thousands of clones in the sample, 90% were seen once. The sequenced sample consisted of PBMCs. These receptors all come from a woman under 30 in good health and CMV-seronegative.

This clone was found once. The rearrangement links TRBV30 to TRBJ2-5; D is perhaps TRBD2 (5 bases). Trimming took 4 bases from V and 4 from J, leaving 16 bases between them. The CDR3 is made up of 14 amino acids. CDR1 and CDR2 (germline): GTSNPN, SVGIG (reference sequence). DNA for the CDR3: TGTGCCTGGAACAAGGACTCCACCGGAGAGACCCAGTACTTC. Protein: CAWNKDSTGETQYF.

V is TRBV7-3 and J is TRBJ2-1, with TRBD2 identical over 13 bases. The germline CDR1 and CDR2 sequences are SGHTA and FQGTGA. The V segment lost 2 bases and the J segment 0 bases; nucleotides outside the gene matches: 16. This CDR3 is built from 22 residues. The CDR3 nucleotides are TGTGCCAGCAGCTTAGCAACGATGACTAGCGGGAGGAAGAGGAGCTCCTACAATGAGCAGTTCTTC. Translating it yields CASSLATMTSGRKRSSYNEQFF.

The V and J genes are TRBV5-1 and TRBJ2-5; TRBD2 is a possible D gene (5 bases). The CDR3 runs to 17 residues. With 0 bases removed from V and 2 bases from J, the gap between germline ends came to 17 bases. CDR1 is SGHRS and CDR2 is YFSETQ in the germline V gene. The CDR3 spells CASSLGIFPGKQETQYF. The CDR3 DNA follows: TGCGCCAGCAGCTTGGGTATCTTTCCGGGGAAACAAGAGACCCAGTACTTC.

This rearrangement joins TRBV5-6 to TRBJ2-7, with D tentatively TRBD2 (6 bases). With 4 bases removed from V and 3 bases from J, the gap between germline ends came to 11 bases. This CDR3 region has 13 residues. Looked up from germline, CDR1 is SGHDT and CDR2 is YYEEEE. CDR3 DNA: TGTGCCAGCAGCCCGAGGGACTTCTACGAGCAGTACTTC. Translated, it gives CASSPRDFYEQYF.

The rearrangement links TRBV4-3 to TRBJ2-3; no clear D. CDR1 and CDR2 (germline): LGHNA, YSLEER. V shed 1 base and J shed 0 bases, with 8 bases lying between them. This CDR3 contains 15 residues. CDR3 bases: TGCGCCAGCAGCCAAGTCTACCGGAGCACAGATACGCAGTATTTT. This translates into CASSQVYRSTDTQYF.